This T cell receptor (beta chain) was profiled in a study of Ad26.COV2.S vaccination and SARS-CoV-2 variants. Background on the study: Dosing was one shot or two shots 56 days apart.

On this clone: Antigen unknown.

Regarding treatment: some 20 received Ad26.COV2.S at low or high dose, single or two shots; about 5 received placebo; per-sample allocation not given. Day 63 after the first injection of vaccine or placebo was the sampling time. Vaccine was an Ad26 vector expressing Wuhan-strain SARS-CoV-2 spike. The protocol was immunoSEQ multiplex PCR, while the TCRdb copy is restricted to in-frame clones and leaves out a portion. This table has 300,000 to 350,000 clones, around 81% appearing once. Germline V gene sequence: CDR1 SEHNR, CDR2 FQNEAQ (reference sequence). Trimming pared 7 bases from V and 5 bases from J, leaving 20 bases between. The CDR3 is 15 residues long. Whole-study results and caveats: Analytic work on TCR breadth and depth might have understated the full extent of total T cell responses.

Specimen: peripheral blood, collected in a trial of Ad26.COV2.S vaccine versus placebo. The V gene is TRBV7-9, the J gene TRBJ2-5; TRBD1 is a possible D gene (8 bases). This TCR was recovered from a person aged 18 to 65 who received the Ad26.COV2.S COVID-19 vaccine or a placebo. The CDR3 DNA follows: TGTGCCAGCACCCCAAACAGGGGGGGGTCCGAGACCCAGTACTTC. Translation gives CASTPNRGGSETQYF.